One T cell receptor (beta chain) is described in this entry. What it binds is unknown. Here immunoSEQ multiplex PCR was the method, and the copy in TCRdb shows in-frame clones only, minus some. The sample includes approximately 25,000 clones, over 75% of them seen just once. The data originate from a study of EBV T-cell therapy then PD-1 blockade in nasopharyngeal carcinoma. The treatment here: AdE1-LMPpoly-expanded autologous EBV-specific T-cell therapy followed by anti-PD-1 nivolumab. V shed 5 bases and J 5 bases; nucleotides not matched to a gene: 9. From germline, CDR1 is PRHDT and CDR2 FYEKMQ (reference sequence). The CDR3 spans 14 residues.

This sequence joins TRBV13 and TRBJ2-7; 7 nucleotides match TRBD2. The origin of this receptor is a man between 35 and 55 years old with nasopharyngeal carcinoma. The sample was CD8+ T cells from blood, taken at day 61 from a patient whose treatment included autologous EBV-specific T cells and nivolumab. The CDR3 DNA reads TGTGCCAGCAGCCCCCGGACTAGTTCCCACGAGCAGTACTTC. Translated: CASSPRTSSHEQYF.